This passage covers 5 T cell receptor beta chains from one sample sequenced in a study of low-dose radiotherapy and immunotherapy resistance in tumors. The sample's time point: before trial treatment. Alpha and beta chains were covered, as first-strand cDNA relied on TRAV- and TRBV-specific primers. The TCRs were subjected to amplification over around 18 PCR cycles employing a constant-region primer in conjunction with a V-primer adapter. TCRdb processed the reads anew with MiXCR; each CDR3 protein has one entry. This sample has 80,000 to 90,000 distinct CDR3 sequences; roughly a sixth occur once, and the top ten carry 2.8%. Sequenced here: PBMCs, sampled before treatment. These receptors were taken from a male donor with prostate cancer.

Written as DNA, the CDR3 is TGCGCCAGCAGCTTGGAAACTAGGACGATTAATGAGCAGTTCTTC. This encodes CASSLETRTINEQFF. The chain recombines TRBV5-1 with TRBJ2-1; TRBD2 is a possible D gene (5 bases). The CDR3 has 15 residues. V lost 0 bases and J 7 bases, leaving 14 bases between the germline ends. Germline-derived CDR1 and CDR2 are SGHRS and YFSETQ.

Many counts were recorded for this clonotype. The chain links TRBV5-4 to TRBJ2-3; 8 bases align to TRBD2. Trimming cost V 5 bases and J 11 bases; bases outside gene matches: 4. This CDR3 region has 11 residues. Germline values: CDR1 SGHNT, CDR2 YYREEE (reference sequence). The CDR3 protein is CASSRGGMQYF. The CDR3 bases are TGTGCCAGCAGTCGGGGGGGTATGCAGTATTTT. The entire variable domain, with the rest obtained from reference TRBV5-4 and TRBJ2-3, is as follows: ETGVTQSPTHLIKTRGQQVTLRCSSQSGHNTVSWYQQALGQGPQFIFQYYREEENGRGNFPPRFSGLQFPNYSSELNVNALELDDSALYLCASSRGGMQYFGPGTRLTVL.

This clonotype came up many times. The CDR3 bases are TGCGCCAGCAGCTTGGACAGGGACACTGAAGCTTTCTTT. It specifies CASSLDRDTEAFF. The V call is TRBV5-1, the J call TRBJ1-1; a possible D gene is TRBD1 (6 bases). The CDR3 is made up of 13 amino acids. CDR1 and CDR2 (germline): SGHRS, YFSETQ. Trimming removed 0 bases at V and 3 bases at J, with 6 bases between.

This clonotype was seen at least ten times. This chain joins TRBV7-2 and TRBJ2-5; D is undetermined. Trimming removed 4 bases from V and 5 bases from J, with 14 bases in between. CDR3 length: 14 residues. The germline V gene encodes CDR1 SGHTA and CDR2 FQGNSA. Written as DNA, the CDR3 is TGTGCCAGCAGCTCGTCTGTGTCTTGGGAGACCCAGTACTTC. This codes for CASSSSVSWETQYF.

This clonotype came up many times. This chain joins TRBV10-3 and TRBJ2-7; 8 nucleotides align to TRBD1. Germline lookup yields CDR1 ENHRY and CDR2 SYGVKD. After removal of 10 bases from V and 3 bases from J, the junction contained 14 bases not matched to a gene. The CDR3 runs 15 residues. The CDR3: CATKAAGQGFYEQYF. Written as DNA, the CDR3 is TGTGCCACCAAGGCGGCAGGACAGGGTTTCTACGAGCAGTACTTC.